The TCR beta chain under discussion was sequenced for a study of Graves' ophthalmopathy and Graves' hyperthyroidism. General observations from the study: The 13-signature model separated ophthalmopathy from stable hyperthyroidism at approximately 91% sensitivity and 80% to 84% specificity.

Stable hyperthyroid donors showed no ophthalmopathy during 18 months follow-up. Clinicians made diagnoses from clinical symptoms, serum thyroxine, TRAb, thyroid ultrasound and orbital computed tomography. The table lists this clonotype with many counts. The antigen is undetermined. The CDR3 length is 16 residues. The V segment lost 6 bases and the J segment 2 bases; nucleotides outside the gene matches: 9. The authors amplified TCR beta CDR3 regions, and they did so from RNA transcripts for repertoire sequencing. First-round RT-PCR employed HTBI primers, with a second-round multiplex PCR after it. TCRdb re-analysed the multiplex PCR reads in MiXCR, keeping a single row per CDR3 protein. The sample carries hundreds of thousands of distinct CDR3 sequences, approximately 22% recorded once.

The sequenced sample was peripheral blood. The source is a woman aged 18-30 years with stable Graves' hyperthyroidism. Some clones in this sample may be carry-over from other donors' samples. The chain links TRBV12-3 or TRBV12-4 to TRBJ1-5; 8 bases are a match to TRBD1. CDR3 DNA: TGTGCCAGCAGCACCTCGACAGGGGACGGCAATCAGCCCCAGCATTTT. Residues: CASSTSTGDGNQPQHF.